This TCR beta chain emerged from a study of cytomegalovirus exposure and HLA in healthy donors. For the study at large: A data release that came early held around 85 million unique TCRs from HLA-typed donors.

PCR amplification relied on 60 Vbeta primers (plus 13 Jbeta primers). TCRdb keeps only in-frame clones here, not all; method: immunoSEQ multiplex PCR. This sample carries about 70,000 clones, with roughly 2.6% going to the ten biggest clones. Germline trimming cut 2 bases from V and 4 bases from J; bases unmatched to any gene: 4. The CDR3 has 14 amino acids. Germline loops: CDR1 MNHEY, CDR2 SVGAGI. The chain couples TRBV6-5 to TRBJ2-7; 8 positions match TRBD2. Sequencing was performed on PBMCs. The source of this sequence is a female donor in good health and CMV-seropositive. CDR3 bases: TGTGCCAGCAGTTACAGCGGGAGTGCTTACGAGCAGTACTTC. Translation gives CASSYSGSAYEQYF.